What follows are 3 T cell receptor beta chains derived from one specimen sequenced in a study of long-term antiretroviral therapy in people with HIV. The run of the v3.0 immunoSEQ assay was at survey level. Libraries were prepared by immunoSEQ multiplex PCR; TCRdb keeps only in-frame clonotypes and omits some of them. The sample records approximately 26,000 clones, about 87% being singletons. Sequencing was performed on unsorted PBMCs, taken 1.8 years after starting antiretroviral therapy. Receptor source: a woman under 30 with HIV.

This clone was seen a single time. The chain recombines TRBV11-2 with TRBJ2-1; D possibly uses TRBD1 or TRBD2 (5 bases each). The CDR3 runs 17 residues. CDR1 is SGHAT, CDR2 FQNNGV, per germline. Trimming cost V 5 bases and J 5 bases, with 22 bases left between them. CDR3 DNA: TGTGCCAGCAGCCATCAACCGGGACCACTTACTGACAATGAGCAGTTCTTC. It codes for CASSHQPGPLTDNEQFF.

This clone occurred once. The chain uses TRBV9 and TRBJ2-7, with 7 bases lining up with TRBD1. The CDR3 contains 14 residues. Trimming at V came to 3 bases and at J to 3 bases, leaving 6 bases not matched to a gene. Germline V gene sequence: CDR1 SGDLS, CDR2 YYNGEE. The chain's CDR3 is CASSDRGGFYEQYF. The DNA of the CDR3 is TGTGCCAGCAGCGACAGGGGCGGTTTCTACGAGCAGTACTTC.

V and J are TRBV27 and TRBJ2-4; possibly TRBD1 or TRBD2 for D (5 bases each). Trimming removed 6 bases at V and 0 bases at J, with 15 bases between. CDR1 is MNHEY and CDR2 is SMNVEV in the germline V gene (reference sequence). The CDR3 is made up of 16 amino acids. The CDR3 protein is CASSLHGAGAKNIQYF. CDR3 coding DNA: TGTGCCAGCAGCCTACACGGGGCGGGAGCCAAAAACATTCAGTACTTC.